What follows are 14 T cell receptor beta chains derived from one specimen sequenced in a study of blood T cell repertoires in COVID-19. Produced via immunoSEQ multiplex PCR; TCRdb's table is partial and in-frame only. Among roughly 200,000 clones listed, around three quarters were seen once. The sample consisted of peripheral blood. These receptors were taken from a man in his 70s with active or convalescent COVID-19.

This chain connects TRBV12-1 to TRBJ2-5; the DNA was not used to check the table's D call, TRBD1. TRBV12-1 is listed as a pseudogene. This CDR3 is 17 amino acids long. The CDR3 DNA is TGTGCCAGCAGCTTTGAGGGTCAGGGTCTGGAGCAAGAGACCCAGTACTTC. Translation gives CASSFEGQGLEQETQYF.

This clone occurred a few times. The chain has TRBV6-5 and TRBJ1-5; D gene ambiguous. The V gene's germline CDR1 is MNHEY and CDR2 SVGAGI. The length of the CDR3 is 14 residues. V was trimmed by 2 bases and J by 4 bases, leaving 9 bases between them. The CDR3: CASSYAHGNQPQHF. The CDR3 DNA sequence: TGTGCCAGCAGTTACGCCCACGGGAATCAGCCCCAGCATTTT.

The chain employs TRBV18 and TRBJ1-5; 8 bases fit TRBD1. The CDR3 loop spans 16 amino acids. The germline V gene has CDR1 KGHSH and CDR2 LQKENI. The trim removed 5 bases at V and 4 bases at J, leaving 10 bases unmatched. CDR3 region: CASSTDRALNNQPQHF. The CDR3 DNA reads TGTGCCAGCTCAACGGACAGGGCCCTTAATAATCAGCCCCAGCATTTT.

The V gene is TRBV18, the J gene TRBJ2-3, with TRBD2 matching 11 bases. The trim removed 3 bases at V and 2 bases at J, leaving 1 base unmatched. The CDR3 has 15 residues. The germline CDR1 and CDR2 sequences are KGHSH and LQKENI. The CDR3 sequence: CASSPGLAVTDTQYF. For the CDR3, the DNA is TGTGCCAGCTCACCGGGACTAGCGGTCACAGATACGCAGTATTTT.

The rearrangement joins TRBV2 to TRBJ2-2; TRBD1 agrees at 7 bases. CDR1 SNHLY and CDR2 FYNNEI come from the germline V gene. V shed 4 bases and J 2 bases; nucleotides not matched to a gene: 7. The CDR3 is made up of 16 amino acids. The CDR3 sequence is CASSAQGQINTGELFF. The DNA for the CDR3 is TGTGCCAGCAGTGCCCAGGGACAGATTAACACCGGGGAGCTGTTTTTT.

This clone has only a few counts. The chain carries TRBV30 and TRBJ1-2; D ambiguous. V lost 2 bases, J lost 10 bases, and 8 bases lay in between. The CDR3 sequence is 10 residues long. In germline, CDR1 is GTSNPN, CDR2 SVGIG (reference sequence). The CDR3 reads CAWSPTHYTF. CDR3 nucleotide sequence: TGTGCCTGGAGTCCGACACACTACACCTTC.

The V gene is TRBV27, the J gene TRBJ1-6, with D perhaps matching TRBD1 (5 bases). CDR1 is MNHEY and CDR2 is SMNVEV in the germline V gene (reference sequence). V was pared by 6 bases and J by 7 bases, with 10 bases between. The CDR3 is made up of 13 amino acids. CDR3 residues: CASSWGLNSPLHF. The CDR3 DNA is TGTGCCAGCAGCTGGGGCCTGAATTCACCCCTCCACTTT.

V usage is TRBV7-2 and J usage is TRBJ2-2, with TRBD2 matching 16 bases. The V gene end was trimmed by 4 bases and the J gene end by 6 bases; junction bases not matched to a gene: 11. Looked up from germline, CDR1 is SGHTA and CDR2 is FQGNSA. This CDR3 has 19 amino acids. The CDR3 DNA sequence: TGTGCCAGCAGCTCAAAGCTAGAGGGACTAGCGGGGGGGCCCGGGGAGCTGTTTTTT. It encodes CASSSKLEGLAGGPGELFF.

There are many counts of this clone. The chain links TRBV19 to TRBJ2-1; maybe TRBD1 (5 bases). Trimming cost V 3 bases and J 5 bases, with 8 bases left between them. Germline CDR1 is LNHDA and CDR2 is SQIVND (reference sequence). This CDR3 spans 13 amino acids. Here the CDR3 DNA reads TGTGCCAGTAGTATCTCCAGGGACAATGAGCAGTTCTTC. It translates to CASSISRDNEQFF.

This chain joins TRBV19 and TRBJ1-6; D is possibly TRBD1 (5 bases). Germline V lookup: CDR1 LNHDA, CDR2 SQIVND (reference sequence). Deletions cut 5 bases from V and 0 bases from J, with 11 bases between. This CDR3 has 16 residues. CDR3 region: CASSQGGSSYNSPLHF. CDR3 sequence (DNA): TGTGCCAGTAGTCAGGGCGGTAGCTCCTATAATTCACCCCTCCACTTT.

This clone has a handful of counts. The chain is built from TRBV12-3 or TRBV12-4 and TRBJ1-1; D remains ambiguous. The CDR3 loop spans 12 amino acids. V lost 2 bases, J lost 9 bases, and 10 bases lay in between. In DNA form, the CDR3 reads TGTGCCAGCAGTTTAAACAGTTTGCAAGCTTTCTTT. This encodes CASSLNSLQAFF.

The genes are TRBV5-1 and TRBJ2-6; perhaps TRBD1 as D (5 bases). Germline CDR1 is SGHRS and CDR2 is YFSETQ. This CDR3 comprises 17 residues. Trimming removed 4 bases from V and 1 base from J, with 15 bases in between. DNA of the CDR3: TGCGCCAGCAGCGAGCTGGCCAGGGTGTCTGGGGCCAACGTCCTGACTTTC. Protein sequence: CASSELARVSGANVLTF.

The chain recombines TRBV11-3 with TRBJ2-1; possible D gene TRBD2, 6 bases. Deletions cut 5 bases from V and 4 bases from J, with 15 bases between. CDR1 SGHNT and CDR2 YENEEA come from the germline V gene. CDR3 length equals 15 residues. As DNA, the CDR3 is TGTGCCAGCAGCCCGGGACTGCGAACGTACAATGAGCAGTTCTTC. Encoded protein: CASSPGLRTYNEQFF.

This clone was seen only once. The chain employs TRBV27 and TRBJ1-5; TRBD1 aligns across 7 bases. Unmatched junction bases numbered 7, after V lost 9 bases and J lost 5 bases. The length of the CDR3 is 13 residues. The germline V gene encodes CDR1 MNHEY and CDR2 SMNVEV (reference sequence). The CDR3 reads CASRDRVDQPQHF. CDR3 bases: TGTGCCAGTAGAGACAGGGTGGATCAGCCCCAGCATTTT.